The entry that follows covers one T cell receptor (beta chain) sequence. What it binds is not known. The entry originates in a study of shared clonotypes between healthy human individuals. Study-level findings and limits: Generally, estimated richness proved larger in naive subsets than it did in memory subsets.

Assay: immunoSEQ multiplex PCR; the TCRdb copy retains only in-frame clones and omits some. The sample yields around 600,000 clones, 97% seen once. Trimming removed 4 bases from V and 7 bases from J; junction bases left unmatched: 9. The CDR3 sequence is 15 residues long. The germline V gene has CDR1 SGHTA and CDR2 FQGNSA. This TCR was recovered from a woman in her twenties or thirties in good health. The V call is TRBV7-2, the J call TRBJ2-2; 7 nucleotides line up with TRBD2. The sequenced sample was naive CD4+ T cells sorted from blood. As to subset: CD45RA+ positively selected. The CDR3 here is CASSSKGREFGELFF. DNA of the CDR3: TGTGCCAGCAGCTCAAAGGGGCGGGAGTTCGGGGAGCTGTTTTTT.